Detailed here is one TCR beta chain. The target antigen is unknown. This sample stems from a study of T cell clonotyping in hematopoietic cell transplantation. Findings of the study overall: At the given depth, recipient repertoires were over 97% de novo clonotypes.

TCRdb's copy holds only in-frame clones and misses some; the assay was immunoSEQ multiplex PCR. This sample has roughly 5,000 clones, with about nine tenths found just once. This CDR3 comprises 14 residues. The trim removed 4 bases at V and 6 bases at J, leaving 7 bases unmatched. CDR1 is SGHTA, CDR2 FQGNSA, per germline. This TCR was recovered from a male patient between 65 and 85 years old who had an allogeneic stem cell transplant from an unrelated donor, so T cells may come from the graft donor. Some clones in this sample may be carry-over from other donors' samples. The sequenced sample was peripheral blood mononuclear cells, obtained 100 days after allogeneic stem cell transplant. This chain links TRBV7-2 with TRBJ2-3; TRBD2 aligns across 7 bases. CDR3 sequence: CASSSSREGDTQYF. CDR3 nucleotide sequence: TGTGCCAGCAGCTCGTCCAGGGAGGGGGATACGCAGTATTTT.